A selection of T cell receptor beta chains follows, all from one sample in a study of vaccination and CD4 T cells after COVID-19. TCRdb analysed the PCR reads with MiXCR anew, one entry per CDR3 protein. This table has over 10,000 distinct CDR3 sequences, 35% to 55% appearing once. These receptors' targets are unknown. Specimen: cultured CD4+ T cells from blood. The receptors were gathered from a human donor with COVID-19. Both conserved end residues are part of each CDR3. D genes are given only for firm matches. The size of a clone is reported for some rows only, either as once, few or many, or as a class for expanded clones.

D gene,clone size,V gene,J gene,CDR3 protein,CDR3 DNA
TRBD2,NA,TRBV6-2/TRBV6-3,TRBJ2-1,CASSLKRDLNNEQFF,TGTGCCAGCAGCCTAAAGCGGGACCTAAACAATGAGCAGTTCTTC
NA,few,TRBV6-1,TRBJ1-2,CASSEMAGILISYGYTF,TGTGCCAGCAGTGAAATGGCAGGGATCTTGATAAGCTATGGCTACACCTTC
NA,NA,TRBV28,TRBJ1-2,CASSFVLPNNGDYGYTF,TGTGCCAGCAGTTTCGTGCTGCCTAATAATGGCGACTATGGCTACACCTTC
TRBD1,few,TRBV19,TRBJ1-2,CASSPGQLYTYGYTF,TGTGCCAGTAGTCCGGGACAGCTCTATACCTATGGCTACACCTTC
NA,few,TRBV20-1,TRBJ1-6,CSARDSTLLYNSPLHF,TGCAGTGCTAGAGATAGTACCCTTCTGTATAATTCACCCCTCCACTTT
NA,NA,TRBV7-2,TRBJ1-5,CASSLATDSSQPQHF,TGTGCCAGCAGCTTAGCGACGGATTCGAGTCAGCCCCAGCATTTT
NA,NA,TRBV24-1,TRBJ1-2,CATSDFYRDYGYTF,TGTGCCACCAGTGATTTTTACAGGGACTATGGCTACACCTTC
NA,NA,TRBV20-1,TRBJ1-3,CSAPYSLTGSGNTIYF,TGCAGTGCCCCGTACAGCCTCACCGGGAGTGGAAACACCATATATTTT
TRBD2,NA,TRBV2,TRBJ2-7,CASSRTSGGSYEQYF,TGTGCCAGCAGTAGAACTAGCGGTGGTTCCTACGAGCAGTACTTC
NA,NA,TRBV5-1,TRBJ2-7,CASSKHMTELYEQYF,TGCGCCAGCAGCAAACATATGACAGAGCTCTACGAGCAGTACTTC
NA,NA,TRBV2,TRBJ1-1,CASSERVMNAEAFF,TGTGCCAGCAGTGAGCGGGTCATGAACGCTGAAGCTTTCTTT
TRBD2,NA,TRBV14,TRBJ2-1,CASSGLGSYNEQFF,TGTGCCAGCAGCGGACTAGGTTCCTACAATGAGCAGTTCTTC
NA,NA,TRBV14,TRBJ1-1,CASSLPGTKNTEAFF,TGTGCCAGCAGCCTCCCTGGGACAAAGAACACTGAAGCTTTCTTT
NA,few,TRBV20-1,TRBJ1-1,CSARGEGRTENTEAFF,TGCAGTGCTAGGGGGGAGGGCAGAACAGAGAACACTGAAGCTTTCTTT
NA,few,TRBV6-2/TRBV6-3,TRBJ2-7,CAISTRGGTAYEQYF,TGTGCCATCTCCACAAGAGGGGGGACAGCCTACGAGCAGTACTTC
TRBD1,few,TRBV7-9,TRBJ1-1,CASSPGTGTTEAFF,TGTGCCAGCAGTCCCGGGACAGGGACCACTGAAGCTTTCTTT
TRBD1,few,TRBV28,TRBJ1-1,CASSSGTGGFRTEAFF,TGTGCCAGCAGTTCCGGGACAGGGGGTTTTCGCACTGAAGCTTTCTTT
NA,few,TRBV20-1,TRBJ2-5,CSAGPGASQETQYF,TGCAGTGCCGGACCAGGGGCATCCCAAGAGACCCAGTACTTC
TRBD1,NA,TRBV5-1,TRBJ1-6,CASSLGGTGMSNSPLHF,TGCGCCAGCAGCTTGGGGGGGACAGGGATGAGTAATTCACCCCTCCACTTT
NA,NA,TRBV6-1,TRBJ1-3,CASMDPGASSGNTIYF,TGTGCCAGCATGGATCCGGGAGCGAGCTCTGGAAACACCATATATTTT
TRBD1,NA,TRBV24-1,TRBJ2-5,CATSEGTGGEETQYF,TGTGCCACCAGTGAAGGGACAGGGGGGGAGGAGACCCAGTACTTC